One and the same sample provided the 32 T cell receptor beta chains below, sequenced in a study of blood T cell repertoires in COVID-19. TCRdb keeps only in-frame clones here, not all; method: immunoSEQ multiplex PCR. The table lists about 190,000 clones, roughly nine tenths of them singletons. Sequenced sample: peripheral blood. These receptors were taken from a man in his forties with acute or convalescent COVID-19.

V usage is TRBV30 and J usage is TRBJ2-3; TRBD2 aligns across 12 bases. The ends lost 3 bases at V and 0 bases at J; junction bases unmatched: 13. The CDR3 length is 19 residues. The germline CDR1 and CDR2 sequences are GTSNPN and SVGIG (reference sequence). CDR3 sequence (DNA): TGTGCCTGGAGCGTGGGACTAGCGGGCGGACCCCTTAGCACAGATACGCAGTATTTT. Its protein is CAWSVGLAGGPLSTDTQYF.

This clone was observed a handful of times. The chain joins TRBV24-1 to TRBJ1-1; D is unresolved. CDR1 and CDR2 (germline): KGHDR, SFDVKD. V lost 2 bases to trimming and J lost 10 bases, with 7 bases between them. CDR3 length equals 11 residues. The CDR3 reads CATSDSFRAFF. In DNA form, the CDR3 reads TGTGCCACCAGTGATTCCTTCCGAGCTTTCTTT.

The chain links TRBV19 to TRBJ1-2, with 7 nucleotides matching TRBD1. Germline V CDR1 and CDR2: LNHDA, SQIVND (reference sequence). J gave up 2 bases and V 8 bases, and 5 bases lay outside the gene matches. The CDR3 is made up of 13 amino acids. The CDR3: CASWRDRNYGYTF. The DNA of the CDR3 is TGTGCCAGTTGGAGGGACAGAAACTATGGCTACACCTTC.

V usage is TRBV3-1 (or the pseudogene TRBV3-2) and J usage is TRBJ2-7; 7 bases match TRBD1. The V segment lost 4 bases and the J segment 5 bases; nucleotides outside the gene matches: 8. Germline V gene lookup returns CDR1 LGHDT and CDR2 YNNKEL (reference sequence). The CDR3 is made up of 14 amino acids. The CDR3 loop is CASSRWEGGNEQYF. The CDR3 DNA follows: TGTGCCAGCAGCCGATGGGAAGGGGGCAACGAGCAGTACTTC.

CDR3 sequence: CASSRTGGDGYTF. In DNA form, the CDR3 reads TGCGCCAGCAGCAGGACAGGGGGGGATGGCTACACCTTC. This sequence joins TRBV5-1 and TRBJ1-2, with TRBD1 matching over 10 bases. The CDR3 spans 13 residues. Germline CDR1 reads SGHRS; CDR2 reads YFSETQ. V was clipped by 4 bases and J by 6 bases; unmatched bases: 3.

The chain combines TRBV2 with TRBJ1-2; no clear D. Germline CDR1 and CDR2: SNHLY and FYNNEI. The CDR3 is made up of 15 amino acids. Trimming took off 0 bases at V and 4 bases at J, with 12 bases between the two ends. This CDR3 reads CASSEAQGGIYGYTF. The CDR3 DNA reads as TGTGCCAGCAGTGAAGCACAAGGCGGTATCTATGGCTACACCTTC.

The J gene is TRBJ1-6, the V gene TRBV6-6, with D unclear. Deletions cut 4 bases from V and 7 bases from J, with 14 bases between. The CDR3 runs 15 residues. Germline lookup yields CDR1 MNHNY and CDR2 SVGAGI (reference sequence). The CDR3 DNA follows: TGTGCCAGCAGTTTATCAAGTCCTCAGAATTCACCCCTCCACTTT. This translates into CASSLSSPQNSPLHF.

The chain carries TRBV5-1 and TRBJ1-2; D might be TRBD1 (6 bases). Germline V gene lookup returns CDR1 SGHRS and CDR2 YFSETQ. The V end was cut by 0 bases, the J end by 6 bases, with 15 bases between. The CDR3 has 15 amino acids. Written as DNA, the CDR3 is TGCGCCAGCAGCTTGGCCCAGGGGACAATAGATGGCTACACCTTC. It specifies CASSLAQGTIDGYTF.

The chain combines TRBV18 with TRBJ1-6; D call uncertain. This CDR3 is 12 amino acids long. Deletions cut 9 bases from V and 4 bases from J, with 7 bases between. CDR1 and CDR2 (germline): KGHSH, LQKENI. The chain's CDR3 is CARLRYNSPLHF. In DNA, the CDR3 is TGTGCCAGACTCCGGTATAATTCACCCCTCCACTTT.

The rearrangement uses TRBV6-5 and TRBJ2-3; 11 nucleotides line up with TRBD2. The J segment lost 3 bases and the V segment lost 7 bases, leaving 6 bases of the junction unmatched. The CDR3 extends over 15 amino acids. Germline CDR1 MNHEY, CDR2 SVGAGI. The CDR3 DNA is TGTGCCAGCAAAGGGACTAGCGGTTGGACAGATACGCAGTATTTT. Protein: CASKGTSGWTDTQYF.

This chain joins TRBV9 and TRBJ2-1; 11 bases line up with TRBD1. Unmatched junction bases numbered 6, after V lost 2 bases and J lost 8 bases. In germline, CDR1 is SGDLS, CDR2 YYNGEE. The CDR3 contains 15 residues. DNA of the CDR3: TGTGCCAGCAGCGTCGGGACAGGGGGGATCGATGAGCAGTTCTTC. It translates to CASSVGTGGIDEQFF.

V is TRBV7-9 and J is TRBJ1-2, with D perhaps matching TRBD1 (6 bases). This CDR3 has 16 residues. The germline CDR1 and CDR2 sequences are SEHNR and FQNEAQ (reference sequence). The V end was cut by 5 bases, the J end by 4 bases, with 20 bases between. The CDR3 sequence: CASSLVPQQGRYGYTF. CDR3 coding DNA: TGTGCCAGCAGCCTAGTTCCCCAACAGGGTCGCTATGGCTACACCTTC.

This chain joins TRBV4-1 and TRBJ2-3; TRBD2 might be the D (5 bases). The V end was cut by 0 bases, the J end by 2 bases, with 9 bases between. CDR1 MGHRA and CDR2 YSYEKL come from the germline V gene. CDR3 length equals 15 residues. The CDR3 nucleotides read TGCGCCAGCAGCCAAGATCCGGGATCCACAGATACGCAGTATTTT. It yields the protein CASSQDPGSTDTQYF.

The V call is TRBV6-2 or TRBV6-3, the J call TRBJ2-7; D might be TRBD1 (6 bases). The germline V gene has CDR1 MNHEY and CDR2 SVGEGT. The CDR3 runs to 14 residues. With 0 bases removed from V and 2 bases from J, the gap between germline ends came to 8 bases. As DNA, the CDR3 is TGTGCCAGCAGTTACTCACAGGGAACCTACGAGCAGTACTTC. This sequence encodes CASSYSQGTYEQYF.

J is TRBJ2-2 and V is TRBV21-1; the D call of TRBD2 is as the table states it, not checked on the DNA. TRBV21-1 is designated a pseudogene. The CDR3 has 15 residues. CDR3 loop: CASSKAGENTGELFF. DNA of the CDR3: TGTGCCAGCAGCAAAGCGGGAGAGAACACCGGGGAGCTGTTTTTT.

CDR3 coding DNA: TGTGCCAGCAGCTTCGAGGCGAGGCAGGGGGCGGATGAGCAGTTCTTC. Encoded protein: CASSFEARQGADEQFF. The chain recombines TRBV11-2 with TRBJ2-1; 8 nucleotides align to TRBD1. V lost 3 bases, J lost 8 bases, and 12 bases stayed unmatched. This CDR3 has 16 amino acids. CDR1 is SGHAT, CDR2 FQNNGV, per germline.

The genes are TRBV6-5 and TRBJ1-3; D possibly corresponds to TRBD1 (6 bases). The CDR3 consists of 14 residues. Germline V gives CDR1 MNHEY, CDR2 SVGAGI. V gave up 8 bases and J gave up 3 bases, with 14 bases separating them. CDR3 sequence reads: CASWGGGGGNTIYF. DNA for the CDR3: TGTGCCAGCTGGGGAGGGGGAGGTGGAAACACCATATATTTT.

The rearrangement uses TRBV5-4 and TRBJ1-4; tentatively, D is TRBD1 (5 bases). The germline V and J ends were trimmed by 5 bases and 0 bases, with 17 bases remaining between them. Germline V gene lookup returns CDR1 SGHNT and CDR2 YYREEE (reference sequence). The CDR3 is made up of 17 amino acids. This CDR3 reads CASSYLPGLPTNEKLFF. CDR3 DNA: TGTGCCAGCAGTTACCTTCCAGGGCTTCCAACTAATGAAAAACTGTTTTTT. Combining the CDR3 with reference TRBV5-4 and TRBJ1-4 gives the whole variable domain ETGVTQSPTHLIKTRGQQVTLRCSSQSGHNTVSWYQQALGQGPQFIFQYYREEENGRGNFPPRFSGLQFPNYSSELNVNALELDDSALYLCASSYLPGLPTNEKLFFGSGTQLSVL.

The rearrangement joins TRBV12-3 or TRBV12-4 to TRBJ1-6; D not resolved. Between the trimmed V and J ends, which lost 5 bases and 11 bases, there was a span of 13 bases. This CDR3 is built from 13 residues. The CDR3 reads CASSRLTKAPLHF. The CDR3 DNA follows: TGTGCCAGCAGTCGACTGACTAAGGCACCCCTCCACTTT.

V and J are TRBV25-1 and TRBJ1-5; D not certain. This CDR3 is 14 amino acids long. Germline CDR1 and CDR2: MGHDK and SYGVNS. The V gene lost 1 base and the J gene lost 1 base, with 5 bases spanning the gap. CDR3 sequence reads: CASSEWHSNQPQHF. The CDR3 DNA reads TGTGCCAGCAGTGAATGGCACAGCAATCAGCCCCAGCATTTT.

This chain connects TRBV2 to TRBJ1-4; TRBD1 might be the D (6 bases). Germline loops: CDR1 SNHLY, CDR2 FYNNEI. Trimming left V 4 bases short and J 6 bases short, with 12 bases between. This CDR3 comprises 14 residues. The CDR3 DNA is TGTGCCAGCAGTGCACAGGGTGGGGATGAAAAACTGTTTTTT. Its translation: CASSAQGGDEKLFF.

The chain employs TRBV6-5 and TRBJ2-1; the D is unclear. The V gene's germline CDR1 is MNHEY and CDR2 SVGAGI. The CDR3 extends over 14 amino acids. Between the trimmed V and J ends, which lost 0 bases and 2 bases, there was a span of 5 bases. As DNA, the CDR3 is TGTGCCAGCAGTTACTCCCCAGCCTACAATGAGCAGTTCTTC. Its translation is CASSYSPAYNEQFF.

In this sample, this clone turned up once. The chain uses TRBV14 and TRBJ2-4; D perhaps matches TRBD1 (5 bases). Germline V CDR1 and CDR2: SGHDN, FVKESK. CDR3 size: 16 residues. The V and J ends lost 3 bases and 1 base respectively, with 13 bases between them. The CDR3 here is CASSQGPEAAKNIQYF. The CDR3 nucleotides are TGTGCCAGCAGCCAGGGGCCTGAGGCGGCCAAAAACATTCAGTACTTC.

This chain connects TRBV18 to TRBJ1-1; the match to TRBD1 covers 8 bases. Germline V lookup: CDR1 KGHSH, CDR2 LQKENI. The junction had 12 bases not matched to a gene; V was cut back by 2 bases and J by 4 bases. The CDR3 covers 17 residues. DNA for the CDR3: TGTGCCAGCTCACCAACCACCGGGACAGGTGACGGCACTGAAGCTTTCTTT. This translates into CASSPTTGTGDGTEAFF.

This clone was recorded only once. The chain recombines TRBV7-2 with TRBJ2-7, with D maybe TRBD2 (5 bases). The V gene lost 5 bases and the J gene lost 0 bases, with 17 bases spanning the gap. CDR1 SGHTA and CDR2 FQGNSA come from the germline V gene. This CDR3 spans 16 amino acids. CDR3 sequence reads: CASSPWGVLSSYEQYF. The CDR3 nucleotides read TGTGCCAGCAGCCCCTGGGGAGTACTTAGCTCCTACGAGCAGTACTTC.

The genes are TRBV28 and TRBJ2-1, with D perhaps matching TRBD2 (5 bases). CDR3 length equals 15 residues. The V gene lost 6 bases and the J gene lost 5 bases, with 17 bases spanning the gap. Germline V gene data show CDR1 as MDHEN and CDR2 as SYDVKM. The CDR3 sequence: CASSPESGPNNEQFF. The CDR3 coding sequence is TGTGCCAGCAGCCCAGAGAGCGGACCCAACAATGAGCAGTTCTTC. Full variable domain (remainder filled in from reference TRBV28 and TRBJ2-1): DVKVTQSSRYLVKRTGEKVFLECVQDMDHENMFWYRQDPGLGLRLIYFSYDVKMKEKGDIPEGYSVSREKKERFSLILESASTNQTSMYLCASSPESGPNNEQFFGPGTRLTVL.

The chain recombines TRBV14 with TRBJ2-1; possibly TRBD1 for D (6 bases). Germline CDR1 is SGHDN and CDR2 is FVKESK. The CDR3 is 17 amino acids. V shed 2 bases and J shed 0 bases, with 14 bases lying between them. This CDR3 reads CASSQLRGMSSYNEQFF. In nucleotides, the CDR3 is TGTGCCAGCAGCCAACTCAGGGGAATGAGCTCCTACAATGAGCAGTTCTTC.

The CDR3 loop reads CASSPRGEAAYEQYF. The DNA of the CDR3 is TGTGCCAGCAGCCCTAGAGGGGAGGCCGCCTACGAGCAGTACTTC. This chain joins TRBV7-9 and TRBJ2-7; maybe TRBD2 (6 bases). The germline V gene has CDR1 SEHNR and CDR2 FQNEAQ (reference sequence). Trimming shortened V by 5 bases and J by 2 bases, and 16 bases separated the two germline ends. The CDR3 extends over 15 amino acids.

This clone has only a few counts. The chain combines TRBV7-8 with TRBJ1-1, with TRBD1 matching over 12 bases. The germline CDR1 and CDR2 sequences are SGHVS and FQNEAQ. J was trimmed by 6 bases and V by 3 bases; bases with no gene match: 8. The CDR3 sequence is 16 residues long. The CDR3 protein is CASSFDRDRGRAEAFF. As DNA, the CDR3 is TGTGCCAGCAGCTTTGACCGGGACAGGGGGCGGGCTGAAGCTTTCTTT. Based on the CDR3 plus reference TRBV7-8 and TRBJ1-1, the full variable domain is GAGVSQSPRYKVAKRGQDVALRCDPISGHVSLFWYQQALGQGPEFLTYFQNEAQLDKSGLPSDRFFAERPEGSVSTLKIQRTQQEDSAVYLCASSFDRDRGRAEAFFGQGTRLTVV.

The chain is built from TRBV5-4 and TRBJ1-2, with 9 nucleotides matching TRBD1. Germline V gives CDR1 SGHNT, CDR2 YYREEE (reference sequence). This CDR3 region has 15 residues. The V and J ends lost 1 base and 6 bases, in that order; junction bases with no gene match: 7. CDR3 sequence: CASSLSEQGAHGYTF. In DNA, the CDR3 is TGTGCCAGCAGCTTGAGCGAACAGGGGGCTCATGGCTACACCTTC. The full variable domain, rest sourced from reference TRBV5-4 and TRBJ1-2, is ETGVTQSPTHLIKTRGQQVTLRCSSQSGHNTVSWYQQALGQGPQFIFQYYREEENGRGNFPPRFSGLQFPNYSSELNVNALELDDSALYLCASSLSEQGAHGYTFGSGTRLTVV.

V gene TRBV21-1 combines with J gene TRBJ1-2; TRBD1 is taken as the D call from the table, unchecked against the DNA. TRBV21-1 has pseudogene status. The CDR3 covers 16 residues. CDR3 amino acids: CASSNSGTGLDYGYTF. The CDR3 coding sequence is TGTGCCAGCAGCAACTCCGGGACAGGGCTTGACTATGGCTACACCTTC.

CDR3 region: CASSLGLASPETQYF. For the CDR3, the DNA is TGTGCCAGCAGCCTGGGACTAGCGTCGCCGGAGACCCAGTACTTC. The V gene is TRBV6-2 or TRBV6-3, the J gene TRBJ2-5; 10 bases map to TRBD2. With 6 bases clipped from V and 5 bases from J, the junction kept 9 bases outside the gene matches. CDR3 length: 15 residues. Germline lookup yields CDR1 MNHEY and CDR2 SVGEGT.